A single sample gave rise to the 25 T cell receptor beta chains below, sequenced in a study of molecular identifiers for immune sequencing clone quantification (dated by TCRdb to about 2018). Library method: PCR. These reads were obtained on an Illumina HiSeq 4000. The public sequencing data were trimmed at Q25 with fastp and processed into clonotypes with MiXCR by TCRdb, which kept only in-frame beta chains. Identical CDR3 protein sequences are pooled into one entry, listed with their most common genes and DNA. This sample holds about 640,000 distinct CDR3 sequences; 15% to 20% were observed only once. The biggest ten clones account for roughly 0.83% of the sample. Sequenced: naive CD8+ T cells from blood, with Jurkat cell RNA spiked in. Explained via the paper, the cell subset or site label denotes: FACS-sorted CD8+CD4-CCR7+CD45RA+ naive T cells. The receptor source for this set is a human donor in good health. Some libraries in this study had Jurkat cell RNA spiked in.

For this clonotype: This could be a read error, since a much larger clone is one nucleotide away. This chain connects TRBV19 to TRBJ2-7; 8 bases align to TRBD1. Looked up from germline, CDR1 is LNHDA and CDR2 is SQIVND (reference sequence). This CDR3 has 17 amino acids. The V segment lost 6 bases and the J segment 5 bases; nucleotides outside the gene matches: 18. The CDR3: CASSLTPETGVFHEQYF. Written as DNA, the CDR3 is TGTGCCAGTAGCCTCACTCCCGAGACAGGGGTTTTCCACGAGCAGTACTTC.

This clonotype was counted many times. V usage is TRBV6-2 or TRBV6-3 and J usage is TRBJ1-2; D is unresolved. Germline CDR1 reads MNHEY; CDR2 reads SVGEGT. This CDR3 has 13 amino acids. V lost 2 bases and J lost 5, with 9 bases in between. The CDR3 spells CASSYGNPYGYTF. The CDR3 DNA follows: TGTGCCAGCAGTTACGGGAATCCTTATGGCTACACCTTC.

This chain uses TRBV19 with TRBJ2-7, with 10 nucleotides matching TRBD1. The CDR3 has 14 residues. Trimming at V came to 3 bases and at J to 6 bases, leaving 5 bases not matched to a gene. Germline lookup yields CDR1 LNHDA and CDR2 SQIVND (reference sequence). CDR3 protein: CASSIGDRGSEQYF. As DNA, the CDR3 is TGTGCCAGTAGTATTGGGGACAGGGGCTCCGAGCAGTACTTC.

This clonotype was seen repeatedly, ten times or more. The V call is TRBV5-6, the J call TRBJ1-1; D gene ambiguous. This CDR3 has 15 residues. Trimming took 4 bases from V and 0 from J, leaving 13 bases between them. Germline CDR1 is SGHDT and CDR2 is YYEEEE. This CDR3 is CASSRTPEMNTEAFF. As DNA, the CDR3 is TGTGCCAGCAGCAGGACTCCAGAAATGAACACTGAAGCTTTCTTT.

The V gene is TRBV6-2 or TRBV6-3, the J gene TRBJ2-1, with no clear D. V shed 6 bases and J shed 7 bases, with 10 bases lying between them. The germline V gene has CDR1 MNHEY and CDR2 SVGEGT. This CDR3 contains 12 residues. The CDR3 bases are TGTGCCAGCAGAAAATGGTCGAATGAGCAGTTCTTC. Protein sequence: CASRKWSNEQFF.

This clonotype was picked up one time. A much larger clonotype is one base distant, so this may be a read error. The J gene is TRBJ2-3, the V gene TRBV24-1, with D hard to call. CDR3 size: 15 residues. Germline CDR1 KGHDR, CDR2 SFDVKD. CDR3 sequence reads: CATGDYHDSTDTQYF. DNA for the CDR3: TGTGCCACCGGTGATTACCATGACAGCACAGATACGCAGTATTTT.

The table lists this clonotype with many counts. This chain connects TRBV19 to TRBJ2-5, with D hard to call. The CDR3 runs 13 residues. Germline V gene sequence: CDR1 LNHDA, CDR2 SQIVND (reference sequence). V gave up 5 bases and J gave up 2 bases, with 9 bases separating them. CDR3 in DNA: TGTGCCAGTAGTCCCGTACTTCAAGAGACCCAGTACTTC. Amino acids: CASSPVLQETQYF.

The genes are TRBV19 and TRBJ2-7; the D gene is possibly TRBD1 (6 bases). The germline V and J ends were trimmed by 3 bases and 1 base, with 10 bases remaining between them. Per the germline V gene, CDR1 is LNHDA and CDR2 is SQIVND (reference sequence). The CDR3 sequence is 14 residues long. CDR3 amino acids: CASSIADSSYEQYF. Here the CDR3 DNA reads TGTGCCAGTAGTATTGCGGACAGTTCCTACGAGCAGTACTTC.

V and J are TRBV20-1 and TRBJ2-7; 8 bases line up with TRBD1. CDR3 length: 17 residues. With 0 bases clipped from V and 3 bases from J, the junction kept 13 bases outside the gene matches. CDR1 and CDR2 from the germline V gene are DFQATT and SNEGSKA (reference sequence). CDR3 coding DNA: TGCAGTGCTAGAGAGGGGGCCGGGACAGGAGACTTCTACGAGCAGTACTTC. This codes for CSAREGAGTGDFYEQYF.

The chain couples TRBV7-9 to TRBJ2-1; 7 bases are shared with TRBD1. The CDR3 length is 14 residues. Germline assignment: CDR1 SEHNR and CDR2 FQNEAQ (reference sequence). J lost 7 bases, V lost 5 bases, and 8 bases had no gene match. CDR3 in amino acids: CASSTRTGPNEQFF. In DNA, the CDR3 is TGTGCCAGCAGCACTAGGACAGGCCCAAATGAGCAGTTCTTC.

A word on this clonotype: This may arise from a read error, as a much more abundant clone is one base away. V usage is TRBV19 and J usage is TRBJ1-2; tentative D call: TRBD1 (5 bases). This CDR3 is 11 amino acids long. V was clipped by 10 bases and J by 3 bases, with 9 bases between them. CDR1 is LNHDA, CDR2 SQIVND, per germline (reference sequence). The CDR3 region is CAIGQDYGYTF. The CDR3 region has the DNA TGTGCCATTGGACAAGACTATGGCTACACCTTC.

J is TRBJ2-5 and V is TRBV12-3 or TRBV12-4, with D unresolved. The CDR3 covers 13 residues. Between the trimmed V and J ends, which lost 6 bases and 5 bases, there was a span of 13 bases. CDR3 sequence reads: CASSQTNGETQYF. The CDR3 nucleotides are TGTGCCAGCAGCCAGACAAACGGGGAGACCCAGTACTTC.

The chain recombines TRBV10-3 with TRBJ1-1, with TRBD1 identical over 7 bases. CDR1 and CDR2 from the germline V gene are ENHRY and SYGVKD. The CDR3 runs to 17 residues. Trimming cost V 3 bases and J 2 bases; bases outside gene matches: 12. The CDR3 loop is CAISDPARQGLNTEAFF. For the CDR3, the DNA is TGTGCCATCAGTGACCCCGCAAGACAGGGATTAAACACTGAAGCTTTCTTT.

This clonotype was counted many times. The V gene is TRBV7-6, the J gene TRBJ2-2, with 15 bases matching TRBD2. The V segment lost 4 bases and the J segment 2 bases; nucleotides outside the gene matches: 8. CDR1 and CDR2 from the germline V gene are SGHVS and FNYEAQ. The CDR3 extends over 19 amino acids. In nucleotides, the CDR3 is TGTGCCAGCAGCTCCCCTGGACTAGCGGGGGGGATAAACACCGGGGAGCTGTTTTTT. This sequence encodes CASSSPGLAGGINTGELFF. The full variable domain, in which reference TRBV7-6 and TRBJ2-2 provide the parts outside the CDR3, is GAGVSQSPRYKVTKRGQDVALRCDPISGHVSLYWYRQALGQGPEFLTYFNYEAQQDKSGLPNDRFSAERPEGSISTLTIQRTEQRDSAMYRCASSSPGLAGGINTGELFFGEGSRLTVL.

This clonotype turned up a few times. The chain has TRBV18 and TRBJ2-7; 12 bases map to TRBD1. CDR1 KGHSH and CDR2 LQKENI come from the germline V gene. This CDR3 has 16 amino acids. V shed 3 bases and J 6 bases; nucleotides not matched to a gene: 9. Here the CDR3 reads CASSPPPGQGAGEQYF. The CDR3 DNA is TGTGCCAGCTCACCTCCACCGGGACAGGGGGCGGGCGAGCAGTACTTC. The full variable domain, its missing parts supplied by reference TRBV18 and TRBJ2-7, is NAGVMQNPRHLVRRRGQEARLRCSPMKGHSHVYWYRQLPEEGLKFMVYLQKENIIDESGMPKERFSAEFPKEGPSILRIQQVVRGDSAAYFCASSPPPGQGAGEQYFGPGTRLTVT.

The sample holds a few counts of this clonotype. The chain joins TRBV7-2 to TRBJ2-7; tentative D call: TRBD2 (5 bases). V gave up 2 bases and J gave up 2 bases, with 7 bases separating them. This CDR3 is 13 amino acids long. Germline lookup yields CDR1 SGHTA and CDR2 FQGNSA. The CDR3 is CASSLWETYEQYF. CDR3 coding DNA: TGTGCCAGCAGCTTATGGGAGACCTACGAGCAGTACTTC.

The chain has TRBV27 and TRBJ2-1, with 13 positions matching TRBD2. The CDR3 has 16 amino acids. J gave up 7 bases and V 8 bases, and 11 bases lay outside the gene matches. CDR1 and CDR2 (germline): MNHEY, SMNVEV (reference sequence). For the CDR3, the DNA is TGTGCCAGCTCCTATGTCGGGACTAGCGGGGTAAATGAGCAGTTCTTC. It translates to CASSYVGTSGVNEQFF.

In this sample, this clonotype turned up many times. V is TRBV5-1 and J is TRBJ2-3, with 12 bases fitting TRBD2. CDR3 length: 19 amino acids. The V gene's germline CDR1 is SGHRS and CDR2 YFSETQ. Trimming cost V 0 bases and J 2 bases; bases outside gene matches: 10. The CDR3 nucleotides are TGCGCCAGCAGCTTGGCTTCATTGACTAGCGGGGGATACACAGATACGCAGTATTTT. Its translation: CASSLASLTSGGYTDTQYF.

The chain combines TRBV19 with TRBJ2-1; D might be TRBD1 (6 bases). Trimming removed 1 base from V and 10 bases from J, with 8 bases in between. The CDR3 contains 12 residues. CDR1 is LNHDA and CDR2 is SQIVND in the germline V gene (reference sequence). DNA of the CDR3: TGTGCCAGTAGTATAGGGGGGCAGGAGCAGTTCTTC. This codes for CASSIGGQEQFF.

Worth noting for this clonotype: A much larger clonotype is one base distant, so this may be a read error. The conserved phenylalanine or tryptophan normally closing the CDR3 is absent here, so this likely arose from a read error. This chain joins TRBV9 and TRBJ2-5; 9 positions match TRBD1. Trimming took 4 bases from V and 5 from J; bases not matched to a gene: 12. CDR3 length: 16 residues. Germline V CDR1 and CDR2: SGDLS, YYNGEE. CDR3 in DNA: TGTGCCAGCAGCTCACCCTACAGGGGGCCCACCGAGACCCAGTACTCC. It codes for CASSSPYRGPTETQYS.

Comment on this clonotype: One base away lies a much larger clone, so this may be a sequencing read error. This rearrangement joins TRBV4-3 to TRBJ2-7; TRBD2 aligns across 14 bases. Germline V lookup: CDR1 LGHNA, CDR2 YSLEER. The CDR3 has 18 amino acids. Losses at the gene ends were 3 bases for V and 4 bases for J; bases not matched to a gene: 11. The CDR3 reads CASSHPTSGGARFYEQYF. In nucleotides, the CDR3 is TGCGCCAGCAGCCACCCGACTAGCGGGGGGGCACGGTTTTACGAGCAGTACTTC.

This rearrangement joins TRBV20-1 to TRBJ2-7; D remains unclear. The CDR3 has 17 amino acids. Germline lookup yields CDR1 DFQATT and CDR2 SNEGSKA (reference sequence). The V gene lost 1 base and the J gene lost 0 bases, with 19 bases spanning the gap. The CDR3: CSARVLNNLMFSYEQYF. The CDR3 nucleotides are TGCAGTGCTAGAGTGCTTAACAACCTGATGTTCTCCTACGAGCAGTACTTC.

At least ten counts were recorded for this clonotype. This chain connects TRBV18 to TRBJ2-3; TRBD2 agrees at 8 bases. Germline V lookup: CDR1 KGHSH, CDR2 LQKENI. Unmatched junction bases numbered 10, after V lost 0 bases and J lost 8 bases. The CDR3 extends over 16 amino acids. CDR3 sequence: CASSPPLTSGILTQYF. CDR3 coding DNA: TGTGCCAGCTCACCACCTCTAACTAGCGGAATACTTACGCAGTATTTT.

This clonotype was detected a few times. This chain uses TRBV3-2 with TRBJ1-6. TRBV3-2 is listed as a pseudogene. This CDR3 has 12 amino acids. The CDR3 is CASSQETAPLHF. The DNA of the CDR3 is TGTGCCAGCAGCCAAGAGACGGCACCCCTCCACTTT.

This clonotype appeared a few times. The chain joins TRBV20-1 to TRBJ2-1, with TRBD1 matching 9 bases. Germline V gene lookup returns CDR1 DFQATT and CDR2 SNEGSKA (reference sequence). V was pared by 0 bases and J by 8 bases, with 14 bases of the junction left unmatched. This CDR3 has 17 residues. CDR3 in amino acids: CSARDLGQGTVYDEQFF. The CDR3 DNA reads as TGCAGTGCTAGAGATTTGGGACAGGGAACTGTTTACGATGAGCAGTTCTTC.